A selection of T cell receptor beta chains follows, all from one sample in a study of cytomegalovirus exposure and HLA in healthy donors. Sequencing was performed with immunoSEQ multiplex PCR; in TCRdb, only in-frame clones are kept and a portion is missing. This sample's clone table lists under 250,000 clones. The specimen was PBMCs. All receptors derive from a girl aged 2 to 10 in good health and CMV-seropositive. CDR3s include the opening cysteine and the closing phenylalanine or tryptophan. Each record gives: V gene, J gene, D gene, CDR3 protein, CDR3 DNA. The D gene is left open where the match is weak.

V gene: TRBV14
J gene: TRBJ2-3
D gene: TRBD1
CDR3 protein: CASSQGRTGGTDTQYF
CDR3 DNA: TGTGCCAGCAGCCAAGGCCGAACAGGGGGCACAGATACGCAGTATTTT

V gene: TRBV6-5
J gene: TRBJ2-2
D gene: -
CDR3 protein: CASSYTSQGSGELFF
CDR3 DNA: TGTGCCAGCAGTTACACCTCTCAGGGGAGCGGGGAGCTGTTTTTT

V gene: TRBV2
J gene: TRBJ2-3
D gene: -
CDR3 protein: CASSVDSLSTDTQYF
CDR3 DNA: TGTGCCAGCAGTGTTGACTCACTAAGCACAGATACGCAGTATTTT

V gene: TRBV5-6
J gene: TRBJ2-1
D gene: -
CDR3 protein: CASRPRIPPHEQFF
CDR3 DNA: TGTGCCAGCCGCCCTAGAATCCCCCCCCATGAGCAGTTCTTC

V gene: TRBV6-5
J gene: TRBJ2-5
D gene: TRBD1
CDR3 protein: CASSYGTVEETQYF
CDR3 DNA: TGTGCCAGCAGTTACGGGACAGTGGAGGAGACCCAGTACTTC

V gene: TRBV18
J gene: TRBJ1-5
D gene: -
CDR3 protein: CASSPMGLASPAGPQHF
CDR3 DNA: TGTGCCAGCTCACCAATGGGGCTGGCGTCCCCAGCGGGACCCCAGCATTTT

V gene: TRBV2
J gene: TRBJ1-4
D gene: TRBD1
CDR3 protein: CARRDRGNEKLFF
CDR3 DNA: TGTGCCCGCCGGGACAGGGGTAATGAAAAACTGTTTTTT

V gene: TRBV11-2
J gene: TRBJ2-5
D gene: TRBD2
CDR3 protein: CASSLFLAGGGQETQYF
CDR3 DNA: TGTGCCAGCAGTCTCTTCTTAGCGGGAGGAGGGCAAGAGACCCAGTACTTC

V gene: TRBV7-2
J gene: TRBJ2-1
D gene: -
CDR3 protein: CASSLAEYGNQFF
CDR3 DNA: TGTGCCAGCAGCTTAGCGGAGTATGGCAATCAGTTCTTC

V gene: TRBV6-1
J gene: TRBJ1-1
D gene: -
CDR3 protein: CASSEALQIPGAFF
CDR3 DNA: TGTGCCAGCAGTGAAGCGCTTCAAATCCCGGGAGCTTTCTTT

V gene: TRBV7-3
J gene: TRBJ2-7
D gene: -
CDR3 protein: CASSLSAFASPRQYF
CDR3 DNA: TGTGCCAGCAGCTTAAGTGCGTTCGCTTCTCCTAGGCAGTACTTC

V gene: TRBV5-5
J gene: TRBJ1-2
D gene: TRBD1
CDR3 protein: CASSLGTGGFNYGYTF
CDR3 DNA: TGTGCCAGCAGCTTGGGGACAGGGGGATTTAACTATGGCTACACCTTC

V gene: TRBV5-4
J gene: TRBJ2-7
D gene: -
CDR3 protein: CASSLDPGEQYF
CDR3 DNA: TGTGCCAGCAGCTTGGACCCGGGGGAGCAGTACTTC

V gene: TRBV6-5
J gene: TRBJ2-3
D gene: -
CDR3 protein: CASRRGTSTDTQYF
CDR3 DNA: TGTGCCAGCAGACGGGGGACTAGCACAGATACGCAGTATTTT

V gene: TRBV6-6
J gene: TRBJ2-7
D gene: -
CDR3 protein: CASRNRVAGYEQYF
CDR3 DNA: TGTGCCAGCAGGAACAGGGTAGCAGGCTACGAGCAGTACTTC

V gene: TRBV5-1
J gene: TRBJ2-1
D gene: -
CDR3 protein: CASSRPDWGPNEQFF
CDR3 DNA: TGCGCCAGCAGCCGACCCGACTGGGGCCCAAATGAGCAGTTCTTC

V gene: TRBV5-1
J gene: TRBJ1-1
D gene: -
CDR3 protein: CASSLGTSEAFF
CDR3 DNA: TGCGCCAGCAGCTTGGGGACTTCTGAAGCTTTCTTT

V gene: TRBV5-1
J gene: TRBJ2-5
D gene: TRBD1
CDR3 protein: CASSGRDRGVETQYF
CDR3 DNA: TGCGCCAGCAGCGGACGGGACAGGGGTGTAGAGACCCAGTACTTC

V gene: TRBV6-5
J gene: TRBJ2-6
D gene: -
CDR3 protein: CASSYSRLRSNVLTF
CDR3 DNA: TGTGCCAGCAGTTACTCGAGATTGAGGTCCAACGTCCTGACTTTC

V gene: TRBV5-1
J gene: TRBJ2-5
D gene: TRBD1
CDR3 protein: CASSLSDRGSGGEQYF
CDR3 DNA: TGCGCCAGCAGCTTAAGCGACAGGGGGTCCGGTGGAGAGCAGTACTTC

V gene: TRBV5-6
J gene: TRBJ2-5
D gene: -
CDR3 protein: CASSLGVLQSETQYF
CDR3 DNA: TGTGCCAGCAGCTTAGGAGTCCTGCAATCTGAGACCCAGTACTTC

V gene: TRBV5-4
J gene: TRBJ2-3
D gene: TRBD2
CDR3 protein: CASSPGWAGGSTDTQYF
CDR3 DNA: TGTGCCAGCAGCCCCGGCTGGGCGGGAGGAAGCACAGATACGCAGTATTTT

V gene: TRBV28
J gene: TRBJ1-1
D gene: -
CDR3 protein: CASRPGGAEAFF
CDR3 DNA: TGTGCCAGCAGACCGGGAGGGGCTGAAGCTTTCTTT

V gene: TRBV7-2
J gene: TRBJ1-3
D gene: -
CDR3 protein: CASSPAGNTIYF
CDR3 DNA: TGTGCCAGCAGTCCCGCTGGAAACACCATATATTTT

V gene: TRBV28
J gene: TRBJ1-5
D gene: TRBD1
CDR3 protein: CASSGGTAHQPQHF
CDR3 DNA: TGTGCCAGCAGTGGTGGGACAGCTCATCAGCCCCAGCATTTT

V gene: TRBV6-1
J gene: TRBJ2-7
D gene: -
CDR3 protein: CASSDRTRGGGILSVGQYF
CDR3 DNA: TGTGCCAGCAGTGATAGGACAAGAGGAGGAGGGATTCTCTCCGTCGGGCAGTACTTC

V gene: TRBV29-1
J gene: TRBJ2-7
D gene: -
CDR3 protein: CSVERTAGEQYF
CDR3 DNA: TGCAGCGTTGAACGCACAGCGGGCGAGCAGTACTTC

V gene: TRBV19
J gene: TRBJ1-1
D gene: -
CDR3 protein: CASSMGGGTEAFF
CDR3 DNA: TGTGCCAGTAGTATGGGGGGAGGCACTGAAGCTTTCTTT

V gene: TRBV5-1
J gene: TRBJ1-4
D gene: -
CDR3 protein: CASSLDSSNEKLFF
CDR3 DNA: TGCGCCAGCAGCTTGGACAGCTCAAATGAAAAACTGTTTTTT

V gene: TRBV15
J gene: TRBJ1-5
D gene: -
CDR3 protein: CATSLRYRIALNQPQHF
CDR3 DNA: TGTGCCACCAGCCTTCGCTACAGGATTGCCCTCAATCAGCCCCAGCATTTT

V gene: TRBV6-1
J gene: TRBJ2-2
D gene: TRBD1
CDR3 protein: CASSEARTGSRGDTGELFF
CDR3 DNA: TGTGCCAGCAGTGAAGCACGGACAGGGTCACGCGGGGACACCGGGGAGCTGTTTTTT

V gene: TRBV18
J gene: TRBJ1-5
D gene: -
CDR3 protein: CASSPTPTDNQPQHF
CDR3 DNA: TGTGCCAGCTCACCGACTCCGACAGACAATCAGCCCCAGCATTTT

V gene: TRBV4-1
J gene: TRBJ2-7
D gene: -
CDR3 protein: CASSQDGGGAPYEQYF
CDR3 DNA: TGCGCCAGCAGCCAAGATGGAGGGGGCGCCCCCTACGAGCAGTACTTC

V gene: TRBV28
J gene: TRBJ2-7
D gene: TRBD2
CDR3 protein: CASRPLWLAGFEQYF
CDR3 DNA: TGTGCCAGCAGGCCCCTTTGGCTAGCGGGATTCGAGCAGTACTTC

V gene: TRBV2
J gene: TRBJ1-1
D gene: -
CDR3 protein: CASSPNGGDTEAFF
CDR3 DNA: TGTGCCAGCAGCCCTAATGGGGGGGACACTGAAGCTTTCTTT

V gene: TRBV19
J gene: TRBJ2-7
D gene: -
CDR3 protein: CASSMGGQIYEQYF
CDR3 DNA: TGTGCCAGTAGTATGGGCGGGCAGATTTACGAGCAGTACTTC

V gene: TRBV5-1
J gene: TRBJ2-7
D gene: TRBD2
CDR3 protein: CASTLGTGTSGGRYEQYF
CDR3 DNA: TGCGCCAGCACCTTGGGAACCGGGACTAGCGGGGGTAGATACGAGCAGTACTTC

V gene: TRBV20-1
J gene: TRBJ1-1
D gene: -
CDR3 protein: CSARWPTEAFF
CDR3 DNA: TGCAGTGCTAGGTGGCCCACTGAAGCTTTCTTT

V gene: TRBV2
J gene: TRBJ2-7
D gene: TRBD1
CDR3 protein: CASSEIGRDRTYEQYF
CDR3 DNA: TGTGCCAGCAGTGAAATCGGGCGGGACAGGACCTACGAGCAGTACTTC

V gene: TRBV28
J gene: TRBJ2-7
D gene: TRBD2
CDR3 protein: CASRPLAGLSYEQYF
CDR3 DNA: TGTGCCAGCAGGCCACTAGCGGGCCTCTCCTACGAGCAGTACTTC

V gene: TRBV6-1
J gene: TRBJ2-5
D gene: TRBD1
CDR3 protein: CASTGGTGYRAQYF
CDR3 DNA: TGTGCCAGCACAGGCGGGACAGGGTATAGGGCCCAGTACTTC

V gene: TRBV28
J gene: TRBJ2-3
D gene: -
CDR3 protein: CASSLWQGPTDTQYF
CDR3 DNA: TGTGCCAGCAGTTTATGGCAGGGCCCCACAGATACGCAGTATTTT

V gene: TRBV10-3
J gene: TRBJ2-7
D gene: TRBD1
CDR3 protein: CAISDGTVRYEQYF
CDR3 DNA: TGTGCCATCAGTGACGGGACAGTCCGCTACGAGCAGTACTTC

V gene: TRBV29-1
J gene: TRBJ2-7
D gene: -
CDR3 protein: CSVPLATGEQYF
CDR3 DNA: TGCAGCGTCCCACTGGCCACGGGGGAGCAGTACTTC

V gene: TRBV4-1
J gene: TRBJ2-7
D gene: TRBD1
CDR3 protein: CASSQGLGQGSSNYEQYF
CDR3 DNA: TGCGCCAGCAGCCAAGGGCTGGGACAGGGATCCTCCAACTACGAGCAGTACTTC

V gene: TRBV5-1
J gene: TRBJ2-1
D gene: TRBD2
CDR3 protein: CASSSRTSGGYSYNEQFF
CDR3 DNA: TGCGCCAGCAGCTCCAGGACTAGCGGGGGGTACTCCTACAATGAGCAGTTCTTC